Listed below are T cell receptor beta chains from one sample, sequenced in a study of CD8 T cells in ankylosing spondylitis. TCRdb reanalysed the 5' RACE reads using MiXCR and keeps one entry per CDR3 protein. The repertoire has approximately 150,000 distinct CDR3 sequences, approximately 17% of them found once; the top ten carry roughly 30%. The specimen sequenced was blood, either unsorted or a sorted T cell fraction (not recorded which). The origin of the receptors is a male donor with ankylosing spondylitis. Both conserved end residues are part of each CDR3. Fields, in order: CDR3 length, V gene, J gene, CDR3 protein.

14	TRBV27	TRBJ2-7	CASSLGHSSYEQYF
11	TRBV5-5	TRBJ2-7	CASSFSNEQYF
11	TRBV15	TRBJ2-5	CATSQAGGQYF
15	TRBV9	TRBJ2-5	CASSAGDSLQETQYF
16	TRBV7-8	TRBJ2-2	CASSPFGGSSAGELFF
15	TRBV27	TRBJ2-1	CASSPSRTLYNEQFF
12	TRBV27	TRBJ2-7	CASSLSGGQQYF
15	TRBV20-1	TRBJ2-5	CSATDSGTHQETQYF
13	TRBV29-1	TRBJ1-2	CSVEDVRPYGYTF
16	TRBV14	TRBJ2-1	CASSRFTGVSYNEQFF
16	TRBV4-1	TRBJ2-5	CASSQSIPPPQETQYF
13	TRBV6-7	TRBJ1-5	CASNDRGYQPQHF
14	TRBV7-8	TRBJ2-1	CASRWGRSYNEQFF
16	TRBV6-1	TRBJ1-5	CASSALRDSYNQPQHF
18	TRBV28	TRBJ1-3	CASSWGRPGQASGNTIYF
15	TRBV7-9	TRBJ2-7	CASSLSGGISYEQYF
16	TRBV29-1	TRBJ2-1	CSVGEVAGSTYNEQFF
13	TRBV20-1	TRBJ1-4	CSAGTGHREKLFF
16	TRBV12-3/TRBV12-4	TRBJ2-3	CASSDHVGGSTDTQYF
17	TRBV10-3	TRBJ2-2	CAISESPAWGSTGELFF
13	TRBV12-3/TRBV12-4	TRBJ2-2	CASSVTGTGELFF
15	TRBV12-3/TRBV12-4	TRBJ1-1	CASSTGDRVGTEAFF
19	TRBV11-2	TRBJ2-3	CASGGLGSIRERSADTQYF
14	TRBV5-1	TRBJ2-5	CASSFSGGEETQYF
14	TRBV29-1	TRBJ2-3	CSVGSGYGTDTQYF